The present TCR beta chain was sequenced within a study of T cells in Graves' hyperthyroidism and ophthalmopathy. Germline CDR1 is PRHDT and CDR2 is FYEKMQ (reference sequence). V lost 2 bases and J 0 bases, leaving 20 bases between the germline ends. This CDR3 has 18 residues. RNA transcripts yielded amplified TCR beta CDR3 regions. TCR CDR3 regions were first amplified by RT-PCR with HTBI primers. Via MiXCR, TCRdb re-called the multiplex PCR reads, giving one row per CDR3 protein. The sample gives some 530,000 distinct CDR3 sequences, roughly 22% of which show up once; 49% is in the top ten. The specimen was blood. The TCR was taken from a woman aged 70-85 years with Graves' ophthalmopathy. The chain joins TRBV13 to TRBJ2-7; D is perhaps TRBD2 (6 bases). CDR3 residues: CASSLRASGTLSSYEQYF. The CDR3 DNA reads as TGTGCCAGCAGCTTAAGGGCCTCCGGGACTTTGAGCTCCTACGAGCAGTACTTC.